A single sample gave rise to the 24 T cell receptor beta chains below, sequenced in a study of blood T cell repertoires in COVID-19 (TCRdb year 2020). Library preparation used the immunoSEQ multiplex PCR assay. TCRdb limited this immuneACCESS table to in-frame rearrangements with V and J called. A share of clones is missing; checked studies link under half to unresolved V genes, and the rest is unexplained. This sample comprises around 250,000 clones, around 86% of them detected only once. 1.9% of the sample goes to the ten largest clones. Source material: peripheral blood. Source of these receptors: a man in his thirties or forties who had recovered from COVID-19.

The chain couples TRBV3-1 (or the pseudogene TRBV3-2) to TRBJ2-3; 11 bases match TRBD2. J lost 6 bases, V lost 1 base, and 15 bases had no gene match. This CDR3 has 19 residues. The germline gives CDR1 LGHDT, CDR2 YNNKEL (reference sequence). CDR3 in amino acids: CASSQGPVAGGPSIDTQYF. CDR3 in DNA: TGTGCCAGCAGCCAAGGTCCGGTAGCGGGGGGGCCCTCCATTGATACGCAGTATTTT.

V is TRBV12-3 or TRBV12-4 and J is TRBJ2-5; D is possibly TRBD2 (5 bases). The germline V and J ends were trimmed by 2 bases and 5 bases, with 9 bases remaining between them. There are 13 residues in the CDR3. The CDR3: CASSLSASETQYF. The DNA of the CDR3 is TGTGCCAGCAGTTTATCCGCTAGCGAGACCCAGTACTTC.

This clone came up a few times. The chain uses TRBV15 and TRBJ1-6; D is perhaps TRBD1 (5 bases). The CDR3 is made up of 15 amino acids. V shed 6 bases and J shed 8 bases, with 17 bases lying between them. Per the germline V gene, CDR1 is LNHNV and CDR2 is YYDKDF (reference sequence). The CDR3 DNA is TGTGCCACCAGATCCGCCGGGACTGATTATTCACCCCTCCACTTT. Amino acids: CATRSAGTDYSPLHF.

The rearrangement links TRBV5-4 to TRBJ2-2, with 9 nucleotides matching TRBD1. This CDR3 spans 15 amino acids. After removal of 4 bases from V and 3 bases from J, the junction contained 4 bases not matched to a gene. CDR1 SGHNT and CDR2 YYREEE come from the germline V gene (reference sequence). The CDR3 DNA reads as TGTGCCAGCAGCAAACAGGGGGCGCACACCGGGGAGCTGTTTTTT. Translation gives CASSKQGAHTGELFF.

This chain links TRBV11-1 with TRBJ1-2; perhaps TRBD1 as D (5 bases). The ends were cut back, 2 bases at V and 4 bases at J, with 11 bases in the middle. The germline V gene encodes CDR1 SGHAT and CDR2 FQDESV (reference sequence). CDR3 length: 14 amino acids. Here the CDR3 DNA reads TGTGCCAGCAGCTTACAGGGTGCGTCCTATGGCTACACCTTC. It specifies CASSLQGASYGYTF.

The rearrangement links TRBV7-2 to TRBJ1-2; possible D gene TRBD1, 6 bases. CDR1 and CDR2 (germline): SGHTA, FQGNSA. Trimming removed 1 base at V and 7 bases at J, with 10 bases between. This CDR3 spans 13 amino acids. This CDR3 is CASSLDRVGGYTF. CDR3 in DNA: TGTGCCAGCAGCTTAGACAGGGTGGGTGGCTACACCTTC.

CDR3 amino acids: CASSESVGGAGWNEQFF. The CDR3 DNA sequence: TGTGCCAGCAGTGAATCCGTAGGCGGGGCGGGTTGGAATGAGCAGTTCTTC. The chain links TRBV2 to TRBJ2-1; D might be TRBD2 (6 bases). The CDR3 totals 17 residues. Per the germline V gene, CDR1 is SNHLY and CDR2 is FYNNEI. Trimming took 2 bases from V and 7 from J, leaving 21 bases between them. Full variable domain (missing parts from reference TRBV2 and TRBJ2-1): EPEVTQTPSHQVTQMGQEVILRCVPISNHLYFYWYRQILGQKVEFLVSFYNNEISEKSEIFDDQFSVERPDGSNFTLKIRSTKLEDSAMYFCASSESVGGAGWNEQFFGPGTRLTVL.

This chain uses TRBV7-2 with TRBJ2-7; 7 positions agree with TRBD1. This CDR3 comprises 16 residues. The junction had 10 bases not matched to a gene; V was cut back by 2 bases and J by 3 bases. The germline V gene encodes CDR1 SGHTA and CDR2 FQGNSA. The CDR3 DNA reads TGTGCCAGCAGCTTATCTGGACAGGTGGGAGTCTACGAGCAGTACGTC. Translated: CASSLSGQVGVYEQYV.

This chain links TRBV28 with TRBJ2-5; TRBD1 matches at 7 bases. The CDR3 consists of 14 residues. Germline loops: CDR1 MDHEN, CDR2 SYDVKM. The ends lost 6 bases at V and 3 bases at J; junction bases unmatched: 7. DNA for the CDR3: TGTGCCAGCAGCGCCCCGGGACAGAAAGAGACCCAGTACTTC. This codes for CASSAPGQKETQYF.

The genes are TRBV2 and TRBJ2-7; a weak D match, TRBD1 (5 bases). Germline assignment: CDR1 SNHLY and CDR2 FYNNEI. The CDR3 contains 12 residues. V lost 6 bases to trimming and J lost 6 bases, with 12 bases between them. CDR3 loop: CASRGLRVEQYF. CDR3 in DNA: TGTGCCAGCAGGGGGCTCAGGGTCGAGCAGTACTTC.

The chain joins TRBV5-8 to TRBJ1-2, with no clear D. The CDR3 runs 13 residues. Trimming removed 4 bases from V and 8 bases from J, with 15 bases in between. Germline V gene lookup returns CDR1 SGHTS and CDR2 YDEGEE. The CDR3 loop is CASSILPVEGYTF. In DNA form, the CDR3 reads TGTGCCAGCAGCATCCTCCCGGTCGAGGGCTACACCTTC.

The chain employs TRBV9 and TRBJ1-2; TRBD1 agrees at 10 bases. V was pared by 1 base and J by 6 bases, with 15 bases of the junction left unmatched. This CDR3 region has 18 residues. Per germline, CDR1 SGDLS and CDR2 YYNGEE. The CDR3 protein is CASSVSPRGGQGTHGYTF. The CDR3 DNA follows: TGTGCCAGCAGCGTATCTCCCCGAGGGGGACAGGGGACCCATGGCTACACCTTC.

This chain uses TRBV7-3 with TRBJ2-7; D may be TRBD2 (6 bases). Per the germline V gene, CDR1 is SGHTA and CDR2 is FQGTGA. V lost 11 bases, J lost 4 bases, and 15 bases lay in between. The CDR3 consists of 12 residues. CDR3 sequence: CAGPRRGYEQYV. The CDR3 DNA reads TGTGCCGGCCCCCGGCGGGGATACGAGCAGTACGTC.

The gene calls are TRBV10-2 and TRBJ2-5, with TRBD1 matching over 9 bases. V lost 10 bases to trimming and J lost 5 bases; unmatched junction nucleotides: 14. Germline CDR1 is WSHSY and CDR2 is SAAADI. There are 15 residues in the CDR3. Written as DNA, the CDR3 is TGCGCCACACCCCCCCGGGACAGGGAACTCGAGACCCAGTACTTC. Encoded protein: CATPPRDRELETQYF.

This clone was picked up a small number of times. The chain recombines TRBV28 with TRBJ1-2, with unresolved D. V lost 4 bases and J 6 bases, leaving 3 bases between the germline ends. CDR1 is MDHEN, CDR2 SYDVKM, per germline. This CDR3 is built from 10 residues. CDR3: CASSSDGYTF. The CDR3 DNA sequence: TGTGCCAGCAGTTCCGATGGCTACACCTTC.

The DNA of the CDR3 is TGCGCCAGCAGCCCTCACTCAGGGGGCGGAAACACCATATATTTT. It is translated as CASSPHSGGGNTIYF. This sequence joins TRBV4-1 and TRBJ1-3, with 8 bases identical to TRBD1. Germline CDR1 and CDR2: MGHRA and YSYEKL. The CDR3 extends over 15 amino acids. V lost 4 bases and J lost 4; bases outside the gene matches: 6.

The chain has TRBV6-1 and TRBJ2-6; the D gene is possibly TRBD2 (5 bases). This CDR3 has 15 residues. Trimming removed 3 bases from V and 3 bases from J, with 9 bases in between. Germline V CDR1 and CDR2: MNHNS, SASEGT. CDR3 region: CASSDGIFGANVLTF. CDR3 nucleotide sequence: TGTGCCAGCAGTGACGGGATCTTTGGGGCCAACGTCCTGACTTTC.

The gene calls are TRBV3-1 (or the pseudogene TRBV3-2) and TRBJ2-2; no clear D. Trimming removed 4 bases from V and 0 bases from J, with 12 bases in between. The CDR3 runs 16 residues. Germline V gives CDR1 LGHDT, CDR2 YNNKEL (reference sequence). The CDR3, as DNA: TGTGCCAGCAGCCCGAGCGATCTCGCGAACACCGGGGAGCTGTTTTTT. It translates to CASSPSDLANTGELFF.

As regards this clone: The final CDR3 position lacks the conserved phenylalanine or tryptophan, pointing to a likely read error. It is unclear where the CDR3 begins or ends on the DNA, so no DNA is shown, and the CDR3 is as TCRdb lists it. The V call is TRBV2, the J call TRBJ2-7; TRBD1 was called by the table and not checked on the DNA. Looked up from germline, CDR1 is SNHLY and CDR2 is FYNNEI. The CDR3 is 9 residues long, counting both termini. This CDR3 reads CASMGHNPP.

The chain links TRBV6-5 to TRBJ1-2; 8 nucleotides match TRBD1. V shed 6 bases, J shed 3 bases, and the junction held 3 bases outside the gene matches. CDR1 and CDR2 from the germline V gene are MNHEY and SVGAGI. This CDR3 is 13 amino acids long. CDR3 nucleotides: TGTGCCAGCAGCCCACAGGGGGACTATGGCTACACCTTC. This gives the protein CASSPQGDYGYTF.

This chain links TRBV12-3 or TRBV12-4 with TRBJ2-5; D gene uncertain. CDR3 length: 13 residues. Trimming removed 6 bases from V and 2 bases from J, with 10 bases in between. As DNA, the CDR3 is TGTGCCAGCAGACAGACATTTCAAGAGACCCAGTACTTC. This translates into CASRQTFQETQYF.

V and J are TRBV5-4 and TRBJ2-5; 9 nucleotides agree with TRBD1. The CDR3 loop spans 13 amino acids. Germline V lookup: CDR1 SGHNT, CDR2 YYREEE (reference sequence). J gave up 5 bases and V 3 bases, and 2 bases lay outside the gene matches. The CDR3 region has the DNA TGTGCCAGCAGCTGGGACAGGGCGGAGACCCAGTACTTC. Protein: CASSWDRAETQYF.

This clone occurred a few times. The chain uses TRBV4-2 and TRBJ1-5, with D perhaps matching TRBD1 (5 bases). Trimming left V 0 bases short and J 4 bases short, with 10 bases between. CDR1 is LGHNA and CDR2 is YNFKEQ in the germline V gene. The CDR3 loop spans 15 amino acids. CDR3 in DNA: TGTGCCAGCAGCCAAGAAGGGGATAGGAATCAGCCCCAGCATTTT. Translated: CASSQEGDRNQPQHF.

The chain employs TRBV19 and TRBJ1-4, with D unresolved. V was cut by 5 bases and J by 0 bases, with 13 bases left in between. Germline V CDR1 and CDR2: LNHDA, SQIVND (reference sequence). The CDR3 covers 16 residues. The CDR3 here is CASSRGRHATNEKLFF. CDR3 nucleotide sequence: TGTGCCAGTAGTCGCGGCCGGCATGCAACTAATGAAAAACTGTTTTTT.